What follows is one T cell receptor beta chain and its context. What it recognizes is unknown. CDR3 length equals 17 residues. CDR1 SGHVS and CDR2 FNYEAQ come from the germline V gene. V dropped 5 bases and J dropped 10 bases, with 27 bases sitting between them. This entry belongs to a study of beta chain features in type 1 diabetes. Reverse transcribing all isolated RNA meant expressed TCRB transcripts were sequenced. Clones were sequenced by immunoSEQ multiplex PCR, and TCRdb holds only the in-frame ones, with some missing. Of 100,000 to 150,000 clones listed, roughly 17% were seen once; the top ten hold roughly 2.5%. Findings of the study overall: Shorter TCRB CDR3s, moderately but significantly so, were found in Type 1 diabetes patients in all four CD4+ subsets.

Sequencing used central memory CD4+ T cells from blood. The receptor was derived from a man between 18 and 35 years old with type 1 diabetes. The genes are TRBV7-6 and TRBJ2-1; no clear D. CDR3 amino acids: CASSPRTGSATMMEQFF. CDR3 coding DNA: TGTGCCAGCAGCCCTCGGACGGGCAGCGCTACAATGATGGAGCAGTTCTTC.